Detailed here is one TCR beta chain. Its cognate antigen has yet to be identified. Base qualities are missing; no much larger clone stands one base away. CDR1 and CDR2 (SGHRS, YFSETQ) derive from the germline V gene. Deletion took 9 bases off V and 5 bases off J, with a span of 15 bases between the germline ends. Spanning cysteine to phenylalanine, the CDR3 consists of 13 amino acids. Only the CDR3 part of the read is kept: 39 bases, read in frame from the first base. The record originates from a study of T cell responses to AZD1222 COVID-19 vaccine (dated by TCRdb to the early 2020s). With respect to the entire study: A total of more than 230 trial participants underwent TCR sequencing, of whom roughly 210 had received two doses of AZD1222 and roughly 26 had received two doses of the MenACWY control vaccine. Enrollment into the trials was organized by age into subgroups of 18-55, 56-69 and 70-plus years, and those subgroups contained roughly 150, 30 and 60 TCR-sequenced participants, respectively. The investigation overall reported the following: Conclusions about previously exposed vaccinees are limited because only six or seven AZD1222 recipients were SARS-CoV-2 seropositive at baseline. Participants were mostly white British, with more females than males. The authors suggested clonal diversity may have been underestimated. CD4 TCRs associated with the vaccine covered the entire spike protein, and the dominant responses were in regions 160-218 and 743-854. After two AZD1222 doses, both the breadth and the depth of spike-specific TCRs were significantly higher than at day 0 and than in MenACWY recipients. Because no day 14 peak-response samples were available, the repertoires could be characterized only after the peak T cell response. Reportedly, close to half of the unique spike-specific TCRs recognized epitopes lying outside the regions that are mutated in the B.1.351 and B.1.1.7 variants. The 56-69-year group was small, and its depth increase did not reach significance, likely because of low power.

The intended sense of this specimen's time point label: about 28 days (+/-7) after the second vaccine dose. The treatment or condition label here, explained by the study, means: meningococcal conjugate vaccine given as trial control. The vaccinee samples were drawn from two UK trials, COV001 and COV002, one of which was a single-blind randomized controlled phase 2/3 trial testing AZD1222 (ChAdOx1 nCoV-19) in healthy adults. For TCRbeta chain sequencing, PBMC samples from trial participants were taken at day 0 and at day 28 after the second dose. The CDR3 regions of human TCRbeta chains were subjected to immunosequencing. In the source study's methods: Repertoire TCRs were checked for matches against a reference library of SARS-CoV-2-specific TCRs that had been generated using the MIRA antigen-specificity platform. Breadth was defined as the fraction of unique TCRs that were SARS-CoV-2-associated. Depth was defined as the fraction of total T cells that were SARS-CoV-2-associated. Using the MIRA data, each spike-specific TCR was assigned both to the spike region to which the TCR was reactive and to a CD4 or CD8 class. Log10-transformed breadth and depth values were compared by one-way ANOVA with Sidak's multiple comparisons tests. The source is immuneACCESS, and TCRdb retained only in-frame sequences with V and J called. Part of the clones is not carried over; for the studies checked, unresolved V genes explain less than half of this, and the remainder is unexplained. V, J and clone size reflect that table, while D and trimming were determined from the DNA. The sample contains around 150,000 clones, 70% to 90% of them found a single time. Together, the top ten hold more than 7.5% of the sample.

This receptor was obtained from an adult who received the MenACWY meningococcal vaccine as a control. The rearranged chain carries TRBV5-1 and TRBJ2-1, and TRBD1 may be the D gene, going by 5 matching bases. The sequenced sample was peripheral blood, obtained 28 days after the second dose of the MenACWY control vaccine. The CDR3 protein is CATRSADNNEQFF. At the DNA level, the sequence is TGCGCCACGAGGAGCGCGGACAACAATGAGCAGTTCTTC.